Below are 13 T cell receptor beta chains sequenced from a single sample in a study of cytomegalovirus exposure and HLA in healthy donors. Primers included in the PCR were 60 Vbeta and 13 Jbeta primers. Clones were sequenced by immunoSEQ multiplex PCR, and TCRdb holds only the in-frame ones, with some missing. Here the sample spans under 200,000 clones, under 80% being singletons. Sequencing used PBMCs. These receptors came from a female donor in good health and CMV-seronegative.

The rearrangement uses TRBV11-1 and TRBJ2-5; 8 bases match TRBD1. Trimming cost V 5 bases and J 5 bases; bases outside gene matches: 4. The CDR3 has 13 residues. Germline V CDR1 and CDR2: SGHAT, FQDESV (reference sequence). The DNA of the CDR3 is TGTGCCAGCAGCGCGGGACAGGTGGAGACCCAGTACTTC. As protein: CASSAGQVETQYF.

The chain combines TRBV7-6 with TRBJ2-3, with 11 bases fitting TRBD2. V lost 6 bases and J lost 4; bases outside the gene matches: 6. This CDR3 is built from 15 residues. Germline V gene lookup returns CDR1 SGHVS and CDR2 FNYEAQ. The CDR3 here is CASSRLAGGPDTQYF. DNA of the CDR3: TGTGCCAGCAGTCGGCTAGCGGGGGGCCCAGATACGCAGTATTTT.

CDR3: CASSPRTGYGYTF. As DNA, the CDR3 is TGTGCCAGCAGCCCCCGGACAGGCTATGGCTACACCTTC. The rearrangement uses TRBV9 and TRBJ1-2, with 7 nucleotides matching TRBD1. Unmatched junction bases numbered 4, after V lost 4 bases and J lost 4 bases. From germline, CDR1 is SGDLS and CDR2 YYNGEE. The CDR3 covers 13 residues.

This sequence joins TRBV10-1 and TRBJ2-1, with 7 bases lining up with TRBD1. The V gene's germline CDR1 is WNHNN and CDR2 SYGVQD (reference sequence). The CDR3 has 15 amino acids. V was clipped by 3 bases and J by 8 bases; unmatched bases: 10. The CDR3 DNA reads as TGCGCCAGCAGTGATCGAGGGGGCGCCGGCGATGAGCAGTTCTTC. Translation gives CASSDRGGAGDEQFF.

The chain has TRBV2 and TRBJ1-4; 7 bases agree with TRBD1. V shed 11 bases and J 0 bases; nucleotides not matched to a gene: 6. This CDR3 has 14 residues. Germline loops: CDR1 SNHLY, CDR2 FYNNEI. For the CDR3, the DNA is TGTGCCGGGACAGCCCTTGCAACTAATGAAAAACTGTTTTTT. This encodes CAGTALATNEKLFF.

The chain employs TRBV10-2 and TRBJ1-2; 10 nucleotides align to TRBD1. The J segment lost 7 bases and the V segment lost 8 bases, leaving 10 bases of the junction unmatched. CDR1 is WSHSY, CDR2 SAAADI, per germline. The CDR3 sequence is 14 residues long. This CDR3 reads CASGKTGTGAGYTF. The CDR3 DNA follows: TGCGCCAGCGGAAAAACCGGGACAGGGGCTGGCTACACCTTC.

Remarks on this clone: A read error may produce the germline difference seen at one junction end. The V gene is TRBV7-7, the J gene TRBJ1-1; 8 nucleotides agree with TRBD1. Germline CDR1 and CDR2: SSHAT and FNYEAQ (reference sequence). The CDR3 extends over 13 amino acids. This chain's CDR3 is CASSLEQGDEAFF. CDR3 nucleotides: TGTGCTAGCAGCTTAGAACAGGGGGATGAAGCTTTCTTT.

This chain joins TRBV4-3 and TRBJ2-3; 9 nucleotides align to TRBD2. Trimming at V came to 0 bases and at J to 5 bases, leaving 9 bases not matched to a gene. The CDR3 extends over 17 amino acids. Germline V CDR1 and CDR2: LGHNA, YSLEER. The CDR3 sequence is CASSQDKAGGPRDTQYF. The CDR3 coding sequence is TGCGCCAGCAGCCAAGATAAGGCGGGGGGGCCCAGAGATACGCAGTATTTT.

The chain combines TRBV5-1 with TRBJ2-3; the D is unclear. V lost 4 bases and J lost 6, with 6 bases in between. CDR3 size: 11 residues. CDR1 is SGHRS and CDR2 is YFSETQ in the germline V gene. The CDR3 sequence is CASSKSDTQYF. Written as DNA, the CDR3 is TGCGCCAGCAGCAAATCGGATACGCAGTATTTT.

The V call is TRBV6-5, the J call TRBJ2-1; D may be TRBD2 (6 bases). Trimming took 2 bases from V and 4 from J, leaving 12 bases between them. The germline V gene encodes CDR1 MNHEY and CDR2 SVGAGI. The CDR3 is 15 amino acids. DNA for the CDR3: TGTGCCAGCAGTTACGGGCCTAGCGTGTACAATGAGCAGTTCTTC. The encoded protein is CASSYGPSVYNEQFF.

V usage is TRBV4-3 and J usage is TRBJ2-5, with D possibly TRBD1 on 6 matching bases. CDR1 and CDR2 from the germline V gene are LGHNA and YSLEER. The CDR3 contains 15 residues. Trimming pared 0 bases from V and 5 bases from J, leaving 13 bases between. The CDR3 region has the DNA TGCGCCAGCAGCCAAGAACTACAGGGTGGGGAGACCCAGTACTTC. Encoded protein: CASSQELQGGETQYF.

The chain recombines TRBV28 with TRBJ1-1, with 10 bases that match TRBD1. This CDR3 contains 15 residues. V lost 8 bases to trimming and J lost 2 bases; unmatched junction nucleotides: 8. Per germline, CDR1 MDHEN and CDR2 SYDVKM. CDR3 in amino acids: CASGVGTGVNTEAFF. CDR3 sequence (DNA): TGTGCCAGCGGTGTCGGGACAGGGGTTAACACTGAAGCTTTCTTT.

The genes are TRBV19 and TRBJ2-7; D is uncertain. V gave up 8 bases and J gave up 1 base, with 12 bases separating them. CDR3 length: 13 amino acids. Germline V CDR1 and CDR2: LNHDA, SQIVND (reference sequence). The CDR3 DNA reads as TGTGCCAGTTCAACACAGCCTTCCTACGAGCAGTACTTC. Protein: CASSTQPSYEQYF.